The T cell receptor (beta chain) described here comes from a study of spatial heterogeneity in lung cancer. Specified time point: sample taken at primary tumor resection. Sequencing was performed on whole RNA extracted from tumor and nontumor lung tissue, or from frozen PBMC, and the material was left unsorted. Each CDR3 protein gets one entry after TCRdb re-called the 5' RACE reads with MiXCR. The sample holds roughly 15,000 distinct CDR3 sequences, around 8% seen once. This CDR3 contains 13 residues. Germline CDR1 is DFQATT and CDR2 is SNEGSKA (reference sequence). The V end was cut by 0 bases, the J end by 4 bases, with 10 bases between.

The receptor was isolated from a female donor with early-stage non-small cell lung cancer. V usage is TRBV20-1 and J usage is TRBJ2-7; no firm D call. Material: PBMCs, obtained at surgery. DNA for the CDR3: TGCAGTGCTAGAGACCTAGGATCATACGAGCAGTACTTC. It encodes CSARDLGSYEQYF.